This T cell receptor (beta chain) was found in a study of T cells in Graves' hyperthyroidism and ophthalmopathy. Study outcomes and limitations: From stable hyperthyroidism, ophthalmopathy was set apart by a 13 V-J model.

V trimming: 1 base; J trimming: 5 bases; junction bases outside the gene matches: 7. This CDR3 has 15 residues. The germline CDR1 and CDR2 sequences are DFQATT and SNEGSKA (reference sequence). Regions amplified from RNA transcripts were the TCR beta CDR3 regions. TCR CDR3 underwent first-round RT-PCR with the HTBI primer set. TCRdb re-called the multiplex PCR reads with MiXCR, one entry per CDR3 protein. The top ten clones hold roughly 7% of a sample with 450,000 to 650,000 distinct CDR3 sequences, approximately 15% of them seen once. In its sample, this clonotype was seen a few times. Its cognate antigen is unknown. Ophthalmopathy patients showed a Clinical Activity Score of at least 3, NOSPECS grade of at least 4 and duration under 3 months. Exclusion criteria comprised uncontrolled infection, other autoimmune disease, pregnancy or lactation.

The J gene is TRBJ1-1, the V gene TRBV20-1; 10 bases agree with TRBD1. This TCR was sampled from a woman under 30 with Graves' ophthalmopathy. The material sequenced was blood. CDR3 nucleotide sequence: TGCAGTGCTAGAGTCCGACAGGGGGCGGGGACTGAAGCTTTCTTT. Translating gives CSARVRQGAGTEAFF.